These 5 T cell receptor beta chains were sequenced from one sample in a study of T-cell reconstitution after alpha-beta-depleted transplantation in children (dated by TCRdb to the mid-2010s). Libraries were made using PCR. The sample was run on an Illumina HiSeq 2500. To normalize quantification of the TCRbeta repertoire, the TCR libraries were built with molecular barcoding that relied on unique molecular identifiers. Clones were called with MiXCR by TCRdb after fastp trimmed the public reads at Q25, and only in-frame beta chains were retained. Rows merge per CDR3 protein into single entries with the most common DNA and genes. The sample table holds around 530,000 distinct CDR3 sequences, of which roughly 33% were seen once. The ten largest clones add up to around 2.5% of the sample. The source was PBMCs from the stem cell graft donor, collected from the stem cell graft. These receptors were collected from a human donor who donated a stem cell graft to a child with aplastic anemia.

This chain uses TRBV7-9 with TRBJ2-2; 10 positions match TRBD2. V was clipped by 7 bases and J by 5 bases; unmatched bases: 10. Per the germline V gene, CDR1 is SEHNR and CDR2 is FQNEAQ (reference sequence). The CDR3 length is 16 residues. CDR3 in DNA: TGTGCCAGCAACCCACCTAGCGGGAGAAATACCGGGGAGCTGTTTTTT. This codes for CASNPPSGRNTGELFF.

The chain combines TRBV20-1 with TRBJ2-1; 7 bases fit TRBD2. Germline V gene sequence: CDR1 DFQATT, CDR2 SNEGSKA (reference sequence). This CDR3 comprises 15 residues. Trimming at V came to 6 bases and at J to 9 bases, leaving 17 bases not matched to a gene. The CDR3 loop is CSAESGIRSVGEQFF. The CDR3 nucleotides read TGCAGTGCCGAGAGCGGGATTCGGTCCGTTGGTGAGCAGTTCTTC.

This clonotype was counted only a few times. The chain combines TRBV6-6 with TRBJ2-5; D unclear. Germline V gives CDR1 MNHNY, CDR2 SVGAGI (reference sequence). This CDR3 has 12 residues. V gave up 4 bases and J gave up 4 bases, with 7 bases separating them. The DNA of the CDR3 is TGTGCCAGCAGTTCGGCCCGAGAGACCCAGTACTTC. The encoded protein is CASSSARETQYF.

This clonotype was seen a handful of times. The chain carries TRBV18 and TRBJ1-1, with D possibly matching TRBD1 (6 bases). The CDR3 is made up of 13 amino acids. Trimming removed 6 bases at V and 3 bases at J, with 11 bases between. Germline assignment: CDR1 KGHSH and CDR2 LQKENI. Here the CDR3 reads CASSATGDTEAFF. In DNA, the CDR3 is TGTGCCAGCTCCGCGACAGGAGACACTGAAGCTTTCTTT.

This chain uses TRBV20-1 with TRBJ2-1, with TRBD2 matching over 16 bases. Germline assignment: CDR1 DFQATT and CDR2 SNEGSKA (reference sequence). The CDR3 length is 17 residues. This CDR3 is CSVGTSGRARSSNEQFF. The CDR3 bases are TGCAGCGTCGGGACTAGCGGGAGGGCCCGGTCGAGCAATGAGCAGTTCTTC.